Described below is a single T cell receptor (beta chain) sequence and its context. Its target is not known. The data are from a study of T cells in Graves' hyperthyroidism and ophthalmopathy. Study-level points and caveats: Blood held most thyroid clonotypes expanded above 0.001 frequency.

The CDR3 extends over 16 amino acids. The V and J ends lost 3 bases and 0 bases respectively, with 11 bases between them. CDR1 and CDR2 (germline): LNHDA, SQIVND (reference sequence). Authors of the study amplified TCR beta CDR3 regions from RNA transcripts. The HTBI primer set drove a first-round RT-PCR of the TCR CDR3. One entry per CDR3 protein results from TCRdb running MiXCR on the multiplex PCR reads. The sample yields roughly 280,000 distinct CDR3 sequences, roughly 22% seen once. Under 3 months was the duration of disease in ophthalmopathy patients, who also had a Clinical Activity Score of at least 3 and a NOSPECS grade of at least 4. Source material for PBMCs was about 10 ml fresh peripheral blood.

V is TRBV19 and J is TRBJ1-4, with D maybe TRBD1 (5 bases). Sequencing was carried out using blood. The receptor was isolated from a man aged 25 to 40 with Graves' ophthalmopathy. In DNA form, the CDR3 reads TGTGCCAGTAGTATCACCGACAGAGCAACTAATGAAAAACTGTTTTTT. Protein sequence: CASSITDRATNEKLFF.